This is a list of T cell receptor beta chains from one sample in a study of Ad26.COV2.S vaccination and SARS-CoV-2 variants. Sequencing was performed with immunoSEQ multiplex PCR; in TCRdb, only in-frame clones are kept and a portion is missing. Of about 680,000 clones listed, around 90% are singletons. Sequences were derived from peripheral blood, sampled in a trial of Ad26.COV2.S vaccine versus placebo. These receptors originate from a person aged 18-65 years who received the Ad26.COV2.S COVID-19 vaccine or a placebo. Both conserved end residues are part of each CDR3. The order of the fields is J gene, V gene, clone size, D gene, CDR3 DNA, CDR3 protein. The D gene is left open where the match is weak. Where a row states a size, it is once, few, many or the class of an expanded clone; other rows omit it.

TRBJ2-7	TRBV30	-	-	TGTGCCTGGAGGGGGCTAGCAGCGGGCGAGCAGTACTTC	CAWRGLAAGEQYF
TRBJ2-2	TRBV4-2	-	-	TGTGCCAGCAGCCAAGCTGGGGGGTACACCGGGGAGCTGTTTTTT	CASSQAGGYTGELFF
TRBJ1-6	TRBV9	once	TRBD1	TGTGCCAGCAGCGTCCGGACAGGGGGCGATTCACCCCTCCACTTT	CASSVRTGGDSPLHF
TRBJ2-1	TRBV5-1	-	-	TGCGCCAGCAGCTTGGAATCCGCCGCCTACAATGAGCAGTTCTTC	CASSLESAAYNEQFF
TRBJ2-1	TRBV18	-	-	TGTGCCAGCTCACCCGACTACTCCTACAATGAGCAGTTCTTC	CASSPDYSYNEQFF
TRBJ2-2	TRBV6-5	few	TRBD2	TGTGCCAGCAGGGGACTAGCGGGATACACCGGGGAGCTGTTTTTT	CASRGLAGYTGELFF
TRBJ2-5	TRBV5-4	-	TRBD2	TGTGCCAGCAGCTTAGGGACTAGCGGGGAGCTAGAAGAGACCCAGTACTTC	CASSLGTSGELEETQYF
TRBJ1-6	TRBV2	-	-	TGTGCCAGCAGAACGACCTATAATTCACCCCTCCACTTT	CASRTTYNSPLHF
TRBJ2-6	TRBV30	-	-	TGTGCCTTCTCCGGGACATTAGCTGGGGCCAACGTCCTGACTTTC	CAFSGTLAGANVLTF
TRBJ2-5	TRBV5-5	-	-	TGTGCCAGCAGTTCTCTCCAGGGGAAAGAGACCCAGTACTTC	CASSSLQGKETQYF
TRBJ2-7	TRBV15	few	-	TGTGCCACCAGCGGGCGGATGAACTCCTACGAGCAGTACTTC	CATSGRMNSYEQYF
TRBJ2-1	TRBV7-9	-	TRBD2	TGTGCCAGCAGCCCCTCGGTCCGGGCTAGCGGGGGAACTTACAATGAGCAGTTCTTC	CASSPSVRASGGTYNEQFF
TRBJ1-4	TRBV7-9	-	-	TGTGCCAGCAACGGGAGAGGAAATGAAAAACTGTTTTTT	CASNGRGNEKLFF
TRBJ2-3	TRBV5-1	few	TRBD2	TGCGCCAGCAGCCCAGGACTAGCGGGAGGGTTTGGGACCTACAGAAGTACGCAGTATTTT	CASSPGLAGGFGTYRSTQYF
TRBJ1-2	TRBV5-6	-	TRBD1	TGTGCCAGCAGCTTGGAGGACAGGGGAAACTATGGCTACACCTTC	CASSLEDRGNYGYTF
TRBJ1-2	TRBV5-6	-	-	TGTGCCAGCAGCTCAATCCTTGGGGGAGGCTACACCTTC	CASSSILGGGYTF